This T cell receptor (beta chain) comes out of a study of control samples from healthy donors and cancer patients. The CDR3 has 15 residues. V was clipped by 0 bases and J by 3 bases, with 13 bases between them. Germline CDR1 SGHRS, CDR2 YFSETQ. Measured with immunoSEQ multiplex PCR; TCRdb has only the in-frame clones, and not every one. Of roughly 190,000 clones listed, approximately 91% were seen once; the top ten hold approximately 1.8%. The chain couples TRBV5-1 to TRBJ2-7, with D possibly TRBD2 on 6 matching bases. The sequenced sample consisted of blood. The source of this sequence is a man aged 30 to 45 in good health. The CDR3 spells CASSLAWGGLYEQYF. As DNA, the CDR3 is TGCGCCAGCAGCTTGGCTTGGGGAGGCCTCTACGAGCAGTACTTC.